This TCR beta chain was sequenced during a study of T-cell memory formation after mild COVID-19. General study points: CD4+ contracting clones were found mainly in CM and EM, and CD8+ ones in EMRA. Balance between CD4 and CD8 was seen in clones contracting day 15 to 85, and a CD4+ lean was seen in later expanders. Some responding clones appeared in pre-infection memory, suggesting cross-reactive memory joined.

This clonotype came up a few times. As yet, its antigen is unknown. CDR3 size: 15 residues. Germline loops: CDR1 GTSNPN, CDR2 SVGIG (reference sequence). The V end was cut by 3 bases, the J end by 5 bases, with 20 bases between. TCR alpha and TCR beta cDNA libraries carrying sample barcodes and UMIs came from 5'RACE with constant-segment primers. TCRdb independently ran MiXCR on the 5' RACE reads; one entry per CDR3 protein. The sample carries some 130,000 distinct CDR3 sequences, roughly 15% recorded once. Source material: PBMCs or a T cell subset sorted from them (not recorded which). This receptor was identified in an adult woman who had mild COVID-19 (a few samples of this study predate the infection). Cell type and time point are not known. The rearrangement uses TRBV30 and TRBJ2-7; tentatively, D is TRBD1 or TRBD2 (6 bases each). The CDR3 nucleotides read TGTGCCTGGAGGAGGGGGGTTCTAGTTTTTCACGAGCAGTACTTC. This gives the protein CAWRRGVLVFHEQYF.